This T cell receptor beta chain was captured in a study of cytomegalovirus exposure and HLA in healthy donors. The PCR was carried out with 60 Vbeta primers and 13 Jbeta primers. The authors' processing: In a later analysis, 60 million to 90 million unique TCR beta chains included roughly 11 million shared by two or more donors. TCRdb's copy holds only in-frame clones and misses some; the assay was immunoSEQ multiplex PCR. The DNA gave D and trimming, while V, J and clone size come from that table. There are 95,000 to 100,000 clones in the sample; about 81% occur only once, and about 10% lies in the top ten. General observations from the study: TCR beta sequences reportedly predicted the HLA-A and HLA-B alleles of most subjects accurately.

Comment on this clone: The antigen is not known.

The CDR3 has 14 amino acids. Germline assignment: CDR1 LNHDA and CDR2 SQIVND (reference sequence). V lost 7 bases, J lost 3 bases, and 7 bases stayed unmatched. This sequence was found in a man in his fifties or sixties in good health and CMV-seronegative. The chain has TRBV19 and TRBJ2-5; 8 bases are shared with TRBD2. The sample comprised PBMCs. The CDR3 nucleotides read TGTGCCAGTAAAACAACTAGCGGAAAAGAGACCCAGTACTTC. Amino acids: CASKTTSGKETQYF.